This TCR beta chain comes out of a study of T cells in women clearing cervical HPV infection. Study context: Cases: HPV16-related CIN3 or worse on histology, 2 invasive cancers.

Study outcomes and limitations: Each sample's T-cell count was unknown, possibly confounding richness. Timing of associations relative to infection is unclear; T-cell subsets were not isolated.

Clones were read by immunoSEQ multiplex PCR, and TCRdb kept only the in-frame ones, dropping some. Listed are over 25,000 clones; over 6.5% falls within the top ten. Concerning this clone: What it binds is unknown. The read comes to an end 3 residues before the CDR3 does, leaving the germline J gene to fill in the end.

This CDR3 has 16 residues. V shed 5 bases, J shed 0 bases, and the junction held 6 bases outside the gene matches. The chain is built from TRBV12-3 or TRBV12-4 and TRBJ2-1; TRBD2 matches 8 bases. This TCR came from a woman between 18 and 69 years old with a cervical HPV16 infection that either progressed to CIN3+ or cleared (not recorded which). The sequencing sample was made of blood buffy coat. The covered CDR3 bases are TGTGCCAGCAGTCCGACCGGACTAGCCTCCTACAATGAG. Translated, it gives CASSPTGLASYNE. The full CDR3 reads CASSPTGLASYNEQFF.